This T cell receptor beta chain was found in a study of cytomegalovirus exposure and HLA in healthy donors. Overall study context: As an earlier analysis found, 150 million to 200 million T cells yielded 90 million to 140 million unique TCR beta sequences.

V was clipped by 4 bases and J by 2 bases; unmatched bases: 9. CDR1 is MNHEY, CDR2 SVGAGI, per germline. The CDR3 is 16 residues long. In the case of this clone: Its antigen is unidentified.

This PCR relied on a set of 60 Vbeta primers and 13 Jbeta primers. Generated by immunoSEQ multiplex PCR, the TCRdb table keeps only in-frame clones and is missing some. This repertoire includes some 62,000 clones. Study-wide points: For most TCR beta V segments, an earlier analysis put the productive rate at about 87% or about 30% of the time. As a later analysis revealed, the rate of TCR association differed by HLA locus, with DRB1 most and HLA-C fewest.

V gene TRBV6-5 combines with J gene TRBJ2-7; TRBD1 matches 9 bases. The sequenced sample consisted of PBMCs. This TCR derives from a man aged 25-45 years in good health and CMV-seropositive. CDR3 nucleotides: TGTGCCAGCAGTTTGCTCACAGGGGGCCGCCCCTACGAGCAGTACTTC. This translates into CASSLLTGGRPYEQYF.